The 30 T cell receptor beta chains below were found in one sample sequenced in a study of shared clonotypes between healthy human individuals. Data came from immunoSEQ multiplex PCR; TCRdb stores just in-frame clones and leaves some out. The top ten clones hold 0.35% to 0.5% of a sample with about 2.3 million clones, approximately 93% of them seen once. Sequenced input: naive CD4+ T cells from PBMCs. The sample's subset: CD45RA+ positively selected. Source of these receptors: a man in his late teens or twenties in good health. Some clones in this sample may be carry-over from other donors' samples.

This sequence joins TRBV9 and TRBJ2-5; D is unresolved. The CDR3 covers 13 residues. With 3 bases removed from V and 5 bases from J, the gap between germline ends came to 11 bases. CDR1 and CDR2 from the germline V gene are SGDLS and YYNGEE. The CDR3 nucleotides are TGTGCCAGCAGCGCAAAGGTCAGGGAGACCCAGTACTTC. Translating it yields CASSAKVRETQYF.

The rearrangement links TRBV7-9 to TRBJ2-7; tentatively, D is TRBD2 (7 bases). The CDR3 covers 16 residues. The V gene's germline CDR1 is SEHNR and CDR2 FQNEAQ (reference sequence). The germline V and J ends were trimmed by 4 bases and 4 bases, with 20 bases remaining between them. The CDR3 loop reads CASSSYGGQGPYEQYF. For the CDR3, the DNA is TGTGCCAGCAGCTCCTACGGGGGGCAGGGCCCGTACGAGCAGTACTTC. Using reference TRBV7-9 and TRBJ2-7 for the parts outside the CDR3, the full variable domain is DTGVSQNPRHKITKRGQNVTFRCDPISEHNRLYWYRQTLGQGPEFLTYFQNEAQLEKSRLLSDRFSAERPKGSFSTLEIQRTEQGDSAMYLCASSSYGGQGPYEQYFGPGTRLTVT.

This clone was observed a single time. The chain combines TRBV14 with TRBJ1-4; D not resolved. The ends were cut back, 2 bases at V and 5 bases at J, with 9 bases in the middle. The germline gives CDR1 SGHDN, CDR2 FVKESK. The CDR3 runs 14 residues. CDR3 nucleotide sequence: TGTGCCAGCAGCCAAAATATGCGGAATGAAAAACTGTTTTTT. Protein sequence: CASSQNMRNEKLFF.

V gene TRBV27 combines with J gene TRBJ2-7, with D possibly being TRBD2 (6 bases). Germline V gives CDR1 MNHEY, CDR2 SMNVEV (reference sequence). This CDR3 spans 14 amino acids. V shed 3 bases and J shed 0 bases, with 9 bases lying between them. DNA of the CDR3: TGTGCCAGCAGTTTTCGGGAGAACTCCTACGAGCAGTACTTC. This codes for CASSFRENSYEQYF.

This chain links TRBV7-8 with TRBJ1-2; 8 nucleotides align to TRBD1. This CDR3 comprises 16 residues. V was pared by 6 bases and J by 2 bases, with 11 bases of the junction left unmatched. Germline V gene sequence: CDR1 SGHVS, CDR2 FQNEAQ. The CDR3 protein is CASSQTPGQANYGYTF. The CDR3 coding sequence is TGTGCCAGCAGTCAAACGCCGGGACAGGCAAACTATGGCTACACCTTC.

The chain recombines TRBV21-1 with TRBJ2-7. TRBV21-1 is a pseudogene locus. The CDR3 runs 18 residues. The CDR3 loop reads CASSKLGIPLQISYEQYF. The CDR3 bases are TGTGCCAGCAGCAAATTGGGCATACCACTACAAATTTCCTACGAGCAGTACTTC.

This chain connects TRBV6-5 to TRBJ1-1; 9 bases line up with TRBD1. CDR3 length: 16 amino acids. The ends lost 0 bases at V and 5 bases at J; junction bases unmatched: 7. Germline CDR1 MNHEY, CDR2 SVGAGI. Here the CDR3 DNA reads TGTGCCAGCAGTTACTCGCTGGGACAGGGAAATACTGAAGCTTTCTTT. This sequence encodes CASSYSLGQGNTEAFF.

The chain links TRBV18 to TRBJ2-2; D is uncertain. Between the trimmed V and J ends, which lost 3 bases and 7 bases, there was a span of 15 bases. Germline V CDR1 and CDR2: KGHSH, LQKENI. This CDR3 contains 15 residues. CDR3 nucleotides: TGTGCCAGCTCACCCCCCCCCATCGGTAGCGGGGAGCTGTTTTTT. Translating it yields CASSPPPIGSGELFF.

V and J are TRBV4-1 and TRBJ1-5; D remains unclear. The germline gives CDR1 MGHRA, CDR2 YSYEKL. The CDR3 sequence is 17 residues long. The V gene lost 0 bases and the J gene lost 0 bases, with 12 bases spanning the gap. CDR3 coding DNA: TGCGCCAGCAGCCAAGAAGGATCGCCATATAGCAATCAGCCCCAGCATTTT. Amino acids: CASSQEGSPYSNQPQHF.

Regarding this clone: The identical CDR3 is also encoded by other nucleotide sequences in the sample. The V and J genes are TRBV18 and TRBJ1-5; D is unclear. Germline CDR1 is KGHSH and CDR2 is LQKENI. Trimming cost V 3 bases and J 5 bases, with 5 bases left between them. CDR3 length equals 12 residues. CDR3 coding DNA: TGTGCCAGCTCACCGCGGGATCAGCCCCAGCATTTT. Translated, it gives CASSPRDQPQHF.

This rearrangement joins TRBV9 to TRBJ2-1, with 7 bases identical to TRBD2. Germline V gene data show CDR1 as SGDLS and CDR2 as YYNGEE. Germline trimming cut 1 base from V and 8 bases from J; bases unmatched to any gene: 18. The CDR3 consists of 18 residues. The CDR3 here is CASSVSPMGGSRIDEQFF. DNA for the CDR3: TGTGCCAGCAGCGTATCCCCCATGGGAGGGAGTCGAATCGATGAGCAGTTCTTC.

This chain joins TRBV11-2 and TRBJ2-7; TRBD1 agrees at 11 bases. The CDR3 extends over 15 amino acids. Trimming cost V 4 bases and J 3 bases; bases outside gene matches: 5. The germline CDR1 and CDR2 sequences are SGHAT and FQNNGV. The CDR3 DNA sequence: TGTGCCAGCAGCTCGGCGGGACAGGGGGTCTACGAGCAGTACTTC. Residues: CASSSAGQGVYEQYF.

This clone was picked up one time. This rearrangement joins TRBV10-2 to TRBJ2-7; 9 bases are shared with TRBD1. Germline V gene data show CDR1 as WSHSY and CDR2 as SAAADI. There are 13 residues in the CDR3. J lost 3 bases, V lost 10 bases, and 7 bases had no gene match. In nucleotides, the CDR3 is TGCGCCAAATGGGGACAGGGAGACTACGAGCAGTACTTC. Amino acid sequence: CAKWGQGDYEQYF.

The chain uses TRBV15 and TRBJ2-1; D gene uncertain. Trimming pared 5 bases from V and 12 bases from J, leaving 17 bases between. CDR1 and CDR2 from the germline V gene are LNHNV and YYDKDF (reference sequence). This CDR3 is 13 amino acids long. CDR3 amino acids: CATSGRERLWQFF. CDR3 in DNA: TGTGCCACCAGCGGGCGAGAGAGATTATGGCAGTTCTTC.

As to this clone: Other DNA sequences of this sample code for an identical CDR3. This CDR3 reads CASSASQETQYF. CDR3 DNA: TGTGCCAGTTCCGCGTCCCAAGAGACCCAGTACTTC. The V call is TRBV19, the J call TRBJ2-5; D gene unclear. The germline V gene encodes CDR1 LNHDA and CDR2 SQIVND (reference sequence). V lost 8 bases to trimming and J lost 1 base, with 8 bases between them. There are 12 residues in the CDR3.

The rearrangement links TRBV5-1 to TRBJ1-2; D call uncertain. There are 15 residues in the CDR3. V was pared by 4 bases and J by 6 bases, with 19 bases between. Per the germline V gene, CDR1 is SGHRS and CDR2 is YFSETQ. CDR3 protein: CASSLRSAGFDGYTF. The CDR3, as DNA: TGCGCCAGCAGCCTCCGTTCGGCCGGTTTCGATGGCTACACCTTC.

A single count supports this clone. The V call is TRBV2, the J call TRBJ2-3, with 7 bases fitting TRBD2. V shed 1 base, J shed 3 bases, and the junction held 4 bases outside the gene matches. The germline V gene has CDR1 SNHLY and CDR2 FYNNEI. The CDR3 consists of 15 residues. CDR3 sequence reads: CASSEGSGKTDTQYF. In DNA form, the CDR3 reads TGTGCCAGCAGTGAAGGGAGCGGGAAAACAGATACGCAGTATTTT.

The CDR3, as DNA: TGTGCCAGCCGGGGGGCCCCTGAAGCTTTCTTT. Residues: CASRGAPEAFF. The gene calls are TRBV25-1 and TRBJ1-1, with a tentative D call TRBD1 (6 bases). The CDR3 is 11 residues long. V lost 8 bases to trimming and J lost 6 bases, with 10 bases between them. Germline-derived CDR1 and CDR2 are MGHDK and SYGVNS. The full variable domain, completed using reference TRBV25-1 and TRBJ1-1, is EADIYQTPRYLVIGTGKKITLECSQTMGHDKMYWYQQDPGMELHLIHYSYGVNSTEKGDLSSESTVSRIRTEHFPLTLESARPSHTSQYLCASRGAPEAFFGQGTRLTVV.

The chain joins TRBV9 to TRBJ1-4; 9 bases match TRBD1. The CDR3 loop spans 14 amino acids. Germline V lookup: CDR1 SGDLS, CDR2 YYNGEE. Trimming removed 4 bases from V and 8 bases from J; junction bases left unmatched: 6. CDR3 sequence: CASSTGQGKEKLFF. CDR3 coding DNA: TGTGCCAGCAGCACGGGACAGGGAAAGGAAAAACTGTTTTTT.

This clone was seen only a few times. For the CDR3, the DNA is TGCAGCTTCCTTGAGGATGAAAAACTGTTTTTT. This gives the protein CSFLEDEKLFF. The genes are TRBV29-1 and TRBJ1-4; D remains ambiguous. Looked up from germline, CDR1 is SQVTM and CDR2 is ANQGSEA. Trimming left V 8 bases short and J 6 bases short, with 10 bases between. The CDR3 totals 11 residues.

The chain couples TRBV15 to TRBJ1-2; no firm D call. The CDR3 is made up of 14 amino acids. V was clipped by 0 bases and J by 7 bases, with 12 bases between them. The germline V gene encodes CDR1 LNHNV and CDR2 YYDKDF (reference sequence). The CDR3 region is CATSRDIRVTGYTF. CDR3 bases: TGTGCCACCAGCAGAGATATCCGGGTCACTGGCTACACCTTC.

For this clone: Other nucleotide sequences in the sample specify the same CDR3. The rearrangement joins TRBV15 to TRBJ2-7; TRBD2 matches 12 bases. The trim removed 1 base at V and 3 bases at J, leaving 1 base unmatched. Germline V gives CDR1 LNHNV, CDR2 YYDKDF (reference sequence). This CDR3 region has 15 residues. The CDR3 sequence: CATSRGLAGDYEQYF. The CDR3 DNA reads TGTGCCACCAGCAGAGGACTAGCGGGAGACTACGAGCAGTACTTC.

The chain recombines TRBV2 with TRBJ2-5; D is unresolved. V was shortened by 7 bases and J by 5 bases, with 11 bases between the two germline ends. The CDR3 loop spans 12 amino acids. Germline V gives CDR1 SNHLY, CDR2 FYNNEI. In DNA form, the CDR3 reads TGTGCCAGCAAAACAAGTGGGGAGACCCAGTACTTC. It codes for CASKTSGETQYF.

This sequence joins TRBV7-2 and TRBJ2-3, with TRBD1 matching 8 bases. V shed 7 bases, J shed 3 bases, and the junction held 9 bases outside the gene matches. This CDR3 is built from 15 residues. Germline CDR1 is SGHTA and CDR2 is FQGNSA. CDR3 sequence reads: CASNTQGTGTDTQYF. The DNA for the CDR3 is TGTGCCAGCAACACACAGGGGACAGGAACAGATACGCAGTATTTT.

This sequence joins TRBV27 and TRBJ2-7; 14 nucleotides agree with TRBD2. Germline V CDR1 and CDR2: MNHEY, SMNVEV (reference sequence). J lost 5 bases, V lost 4 bases, and 7 bases had no gene match. CDR3 length: 16 amino acids. As DNA, the CDR3 is TGTGCCAGCAGTTCCTCGACTAGCGGGAGGGCCGACGAGCAGTACTTC. It specifies CASSSSTSGRADEQYF.

The chain has TRBV27 and TRBJ1-1, with D unresolved. The CDR3 spans 15 residues. From germline, CDR1 is MNHEY and CDR2 SMNVEV (reference sequence). V lost 5 bases and J 3 bases, leaving 16 bases between the germline ends. In nucleotides, the CDR3 is TGTGCCAGCAGTCCACGTACGGGGTTGGACACTGAAGCTTTCTTT. Translating gives CASSPRTGLDTEAFF.

The chain combines TRBV7-3 with TRBJ1-1; D remains ambiguous. The V gene lost 6 bases and the J gene lost 5 bases, with 19 bases spanning the gap. Germline V gene data show CDR1 as SGHTA and CDR2 as FQGTGA. The CDR3 length is 15 residues. CDR3 nucleotide sequence: TGTGCCAGCAGTCCGGGGTCGGGCATGGAAACTGAAGCTTTCTTT. This codes for CASSPGSGMETEAFF.

This chain uses TRBV6-5 with TRBJ1-6; weak D call: TRBD1 (5 bases). CDR1 is MNHEY, CDR2 SVGAGI, per germline. The CDR3 spans 14 residues. V was trimmed by 2 bases and J by 5 bases, leaving 7 bases between them. In DNA form, the CDR3 reads TGTGCCAGCAGTTACATGGGGGATAATTCACCCCTCCACTTT. It yields the protein CASSYMGDNSPLHF.

The chain employs TRBV21-1 and TRBJ2-7; TRBD2 is the table's D call and was not checked against the DNA. TRBV21-1 is annotated as a pseudogene. The CDR3 runs to 15 residues. The CDR3 nucleotides are TGTGCCAGCAGCCGGGATGGGGCTAGCGGGAGCGGGCAGTACTTC. Protein sequence: CASSRDGASGSGQYF.

The V gene is TRBV2, the J gene TRBJ2-5, with 9 positions matching TRBD1. Germline values: CDR1 SNHLY, CDR2 FYNNEI. The CDR3 consists of 14 residues. J was trimmed by 0 bases and V by 6 bases; bases with no gene match: 2. The CDR3 here is CASRGTGNQETQYF. CDR3 DNA: TGTGCCAGCAGGGGGACAGGGAACCAAGAGACCCAGTACTTC.